The rows below give T cell receptor beta chains drawn from one sample of a study of CD8+ T cells in alopecia areata. Method: immunoSEQ multiplex PCR; TCRdb's copy keeps in-frame clones and lacks some. The repertoire holds about 200,000 clones, 35% to 45% seen once, with 0.48% in the top ten. The sample consisted of CD4+ T cells sorted from blood, taken around week 31, from a patient treated with tofacitinib. The receptor source for this set is a human donor with alopecia areata. Both conserved end residues are part of each CDR3. The order of the fields is V gene, clone size, CDR3 protein. Clone size is stated in some rows and not others, as once, few, many or a class when expanded.

TRBV5-6 | . | CASSPLGTPNTEAFF
TRBV6-5 | . | CASSSAQGGSADTQYF
TRBV7-9 | . | CASSLRGFTEAFF
TRBV5-6 | . | CASSLRGFPDTQYF
TRBV7-3 | . | CASRKTGNISNQPQHF
TRBV25-1 | . | CASSNYRGDEQFF
TRBV9 | . | CASSVAIGPTTQYF
TRBV7-9 | . | CASSLGLADRADTQYF
TRBV6-5 | . | CASSDDRYSGNTIYF
TRBV7-9 | . | CASRNVSGVRYGYTF
TRBV25-1 | . | CASSDLSRNTGELFF
TRBV29-1 | . | CSARRGNTEAFF
TRBV5-1 | few | CASSPLALNEQYF
TRBV2 | . | CASGSLQGQYF
TRBV4-2 | many | CASSRTDYGYTF
TRBV10-3 | . | CAIRDPGQGGTEAFF
TRBV30 | . | CAWRDNTEAFF
TRBV2 | few | CASSAGTGLEQYF
TRBV9 | few | CASGGNYGYTF
TRBV5-4 | . | CASSHRGQGVGEQYF